The 30 T cell receptor beta chains below were found in one sample sequenced in a study of T cells in Graves' hyperthyroidism and ophthalmopathy. There were TCR beta CDR3 regions amplified from RNA transcripts. First-round RT-PCR targeting the TCR CDR3 was performed with the HTBI primer set. TCRdb analysed the multiplex PCR reads with MiXCR anew, one entry per CDR3 protein. The sample consists of hundreds of thousands of distinct CDR3 sequences, around 15% of them appearing once. Material: blood. The source of these receptors is a man aged 18 to 29 with Graves' ophthalmopathy.

This clonotype has a handful of counts. The rearrangement joins TRBV27 to TRBJ2-3, with unresolved D. This CDR3 has 16 residues. The germline CDR1 and CDR2 sequences are MNHEY and SMNVEV (reference sequence). V was trimmed by 2 bases and J by 2 bases, leaving 14 bases between them. In DNA form, the CDR3 reads TGTGCCAGCAGTTTAAGCCGGCCAACTCACACAGATACGCAGTATTTT. As protein: CASSLSRPTHTDTQYF.

This clonotype was recorded at least ten times. V and J are TRBV6-2 or TRBV6-3 and TRBJ1-1; the D is unclear. V was trimmed by 2 bases and J by 1 base, leaving 5 bases between them. Germline-derived CDR1 and CDR2 are MNHEY and SVGEGT. The CDR3 contains 13 residues. The CDR3 DNA is TGTGCCAGCAGTTACATGGAGAACACTGAAGCTTTCTTT. Translation: CASSYMENTEAFF.

This clonotype occurred a few times. The chain links TRBV5-8 to TRBJ2-1; TRBD2 matches at 11 bases. V dropped 4 bases and J dropped 6; count of bases not matched to a gene: 6. CDR3 length equals 15 residues. In germline, CDR1 is SGHTS, CDR2 YDEGEE. For the CDR3, the DNA is TGTGCCAGCAGCCTGGGACTAGCGGTGAGCAATGAGCAGTTCTTC. This gives the protein CASSLGLAVSNEQFF.

This clonotype was seen many times. The chain joins TRBV3-1 to TRBJ2-3; 8 bases are shared with TRBD1. J was trimmed by 6 bases and V by 4 bases; bases with no gene match: 3. The CDR3 has 13 residues. Germline loops: CDR1 LGHDT, CDR2 YNNKEL (reference sequence). Here the CDR3 DNA reads TGTGCCAGCAGCCCGGACAGGGACGATACGCAGTATTTT. Translation gives CASSPDRDDTQYF.

This clonotype was detected many times. CDR3 sequence (DNA): TGTGCCAGCAGCTTAGATCCAGGCAGGGGTTCCTACAATGAGCAGTTCTTC. This translates into CASSLDPGRGSYNEQFF. The chain links TRBV13 to TRBJ2-1, with D maybe TRBD1 (6 bases). The CDR3 runs to 17 residues. The V end lost 1 base, the J end lost 1 base, and 14 bases lay between the germline ends. The germline gives CDR1 PRHDT, CDR2 FYEKMQ (reference sequence).

This clonotype was observed many times. V gene TRBV20-1 combines with J gene TRBJ1-5; 8 bases agree with TRBD1. CDR1 and CDR2 from the germline V gene are DFQATT and SNEGSKA (reference sequence). V gave up 3 bases and J gave up 5 bases; unmatched junction bases: 9. The CDR3 loop spans 15 amino acids. The CDR3 loop reads CSASEGDRRYQPQHF. CDR3 DNA sequence: TGCAGTGCTAGCGAGGGGGACAGGAGGTATCAGCCCCAGCATTTT.

This clonotype was observed a handful of times. CDR3: CASSESEPGGAFF. For the CDR3, the DNA is TGCGCCAGCAGTGAGAGTGAGCCGGGAGGAGCTTTCTTT. The rearrangement joins TRBV10-1 to TRBJ1-1; the D is unclear. Germline-derived CDR1 and CDR2 are WNHNN and SYGVQD (reference sequence). The CDR3 runs 13 residues. The germline V and J ends were trimmed by 2 bases and 10 bases, with 14 bases remaining between them.

This clonotype was seen many times. V usage is TRBV3-1 and J usage is TRBJ2-5, with 9 bases fitting TRBD2. The CDR3 covers 15 residues. Trimming at V came to 3 bases and at J to 4 bases, leaving 6 bases not matched to a gene. CDR1 and CDR2 (germline): LGHDT, YNNKEL (reference sequence). In DNA form, the CDR3 reads TGTGCCAGCAGCCACGGCGTGCGGGGGGGAGAGACCCAGTACTTC. Protein product: CASSHGVRGGETQYF.

This clonotype was seen a handful of times. At one end the junction does not follow the germline gene, possibly because of a read error. The gene calls are TRBV5-1 and TRBJ2-5; 12 bases line up with TRBD2. The CDR3 contains 16 residues. From germline, CDR1 is SGHRS and CDR2 YFSETQ. The CDR3 loop reads CASSPGTSGFQETQYF. Here the CDR3 DNA reads TGTGCCAGCAGCCCCGGGACTAGCGGGTTCCAAGAGACCCAGTACTTC.

This clonotype appeared many times. This chain uses TRBV4-1 with TRBJ1-5; 8 bases are shared with TRBD1. From germline, CDR1 is MGHRA and CDR2 YSYEKL. Germline trimming cut 1 base from V and 5 bases from J; bases unmatched to any gene: 1. The CDR3 runs to 14 residues. The chain's CDR3 is CASSQVQGDQPQHF. The CDR3, as DNA: TGCGCCAGCAGCCAAGTACAGGGGGATCAGCCCCAGCATTTT.

This rearrangement joins TRBV7-2 to TRBJ2-7; D is perhaps TRBD1 or TRBD2 (5 bases each). This CDR3 has 15 residues. Trimming left V 5 bases short and J 4 bases short, with 18 bases between. Germline values: CDR1 SGHTA, CDR2 FQGNSA. The CDR3 coding sequence is TGTGCCAGCAGCGGACCGGGGCCAGGAGCATACGAGCAGTACTTC. Its protein is CASSGPGPGAYEQYF.

This clonotype was counted ten times or more. V usage is TRBV6-4 and J usage is TRBJ2-1; possible D gene TRBD2, 6 bases. Germline V gives CDR1 MRHNA, CDR2 SNTAGT. The CDR3 is 15 residues long. Trimming stripped 2 bases from V and 6 bases from J, with 14 bases between. The DNA of the CDR3 is TGTGCCAGCAGTGACAGGGCTAGCGCCGGCAATGAGCAGTTCTTC. It encodes CASSDRASAGNEQFF.

This clonotype was found many times. The chain carries TRBV3-1 and TRBJ2-7; 7 nucleotides align to TRBD1. The V and J ends lost 1 base and 0 bases, in that order; junction bases with no gene match: 6. From germline, CDR1 is LGHDT and CDR2 YNNKEL (reference sequence). This CDR3 is 16 amino acids long. The CDR3 bases are TGTGCCAGCAGCCAAGCTTATGACAGGGACTCCTACGAGCAGTACTTC. Its protein product is CASSQAYDRDSYEQYF.

J is TRBJ2-1 and V is TRBV19, with 7 bases lining up with TRBD2. Germline trimming cut 2 bases from V and 8 bases from J; bases unmatched to any gene: 9. CDR3 length equals 15 residues. Germline V gene data show CDR1 as LNHDA and CDR2 as SQIVND (reference sequence). CDR3 DNA sequence: TGTGCCAGTAGTATAAGACGCGGGAGTCGGGATGAGCAGTTCTTC. Residues: CASSIRRGSRDEQFF.

The rearrangement joins TRBV6-1 to TRBJ1-3; D is unclear. V was shortened by 5 bases and J by 6 bases, with 23 bases between the two germline ends. Germline values: CDR1 MNHNS, CDR2 SASEGT. The CDR3 runs to 17 residues. CDR3 sequence reads: CASSSPSVTQGENTIYF. The CDR3 bases are TGTGCCAGCAGTTCGCCCTCAGTCACCCAAGGAGAAAACACCATATATTTT.

This clonotype has just a few counts. The chain carries TRBV7-3 and TRBJ2-5; D call uncertain. This CDR3 is 15 amino acids long. V lost 2 bases to trimming and J lost 4 bases, with 14 bases between them. The germline gives CDR1 SGHTA, CDR2 FQGTGA. CDR3 DNA sequence: TGTGCCAGCAGCTTATTTGGGTCAATAGGAGAGACCCAGTACTTC. Protein sequence: CASSLFGSIGETQYF.

This clonotype was seen many times. The gene calls are TRBV24-1 and TRBJ2-3, with a weak D call TRBD1 (5 bases). Germline CDR1 and CDR2: KGHDR and SFDVKD. The CDR3 sequence is 14 residues long. The V end was cut by 1 base, the J end by 3 bases, with 7 bases between. The CDR3 DNA is TGTGCCACCAGTGATTTCAGGGTAACAGATACGCAGTATTTT. Encoded protein: CATSDFRVTDTQYF.

This clonotype has at least ten counts. The chain is built from TRBV2 and TRBJ1-2; no reliable D call. V lost 4 bases and J 8 bases, leaving 14 bases between the germline ends. Germline V gives CDR1 SNHLY, CDR2 FYNNEI. The CDR3 has 13 amino acids. The CDR3 region is CASSGWTQSGYTF. The CDR3 DNA reads as TGTGCCAGCAGTGGTTGGACCCAAAGCGGCTACACCTTC.

CDR3 DNA sequence: TGTGCCAGCAGCTTAGCACTAGCGGGAGTATGGGAGCAGTACTTC. It is translated as CASSLALAGVWEQYF. This chain uses TRBV11-2 with TRBJ2-7; the match to TRBD2 covers 11 bases. Germline CDR1 SGHAT, CDR2 FQNNGV. The trim removed 1 base at V and 7 bases at J, leaving 6 bases unmatched. This CDR3 spans 15 amino acids.

This clonotype appeared many times. The chain recombines TRBV7-8 with TRBJ2-2, with 12 nucleotides matching TRBD2. The CDR3 covers 18 residues. In germline, CDR1 is SGHVS, CDR2 FQNEAQ. Trimming at V came to 5 bases and at J to 0 bases, leaving 7 bases not matched to a gene. CDR3 DNA: TGTGCCAGCAGCCGACTAGCGGGGGAGACCGCGAACACCGGGGAGCTGTTTTTT. Amino acids: CASSRLAGETANTGELFF.

There are many counts of this clonotype. The rearrangement joins TRBV7-9 to TRBJ2-1, with TRBD1 as a possible D gene (6 bases). The CDR3 contains 14 residues. The germline V gene encodes CDR1 SEHNR and CDR2 FQNEAQ (reference sequence). Trimming stripped 5 bases from V and 6 bases from J, with 14 bases between. CDR3 nucleotides: TGTGCCAGCAGCCAAGTGGTACAGGGCAATGAGCAGTTCTTC. This sequence encodes CASSQVVQGNEQFF.

In this sample, this clonotype turned up a few times. The chain recombines TRBV9 with TRBJ1-5; D gene uncertain. Trimming took off 0 bases at V and 3 bases at J, with 7 bases between the two ends. This CDR3 region has 14 residues. CDR1 and CDR2 from the germline V gene are SGDLS and YYNGEE. Written as DNA, the CDR3 is TGTGCCAGCAGCGTAGGGCTTGACAATCAGCCCCAGCATTTT. It codes for CASSVGLDNQPQHF.

A word on this clonotype: With a much larger clone just one base away, this may be a read error. This sequence joins TRBV20-1 and TRBJ2-3, with 8 bases that match TRBD2. In germline, CDR1 is DFQATT, CDR2 SNEGSKA (reference sequence). The CDR3 runs to 15 residues. Here the CDR3 DNA reads TGCGGTGCCCAAAAACTAGCGGAGAACACAGATACGCAGTATTTT. Its protein product is CGAQKLAENTDTQYF.

Ten or more counts support this clonotype. The chain joins TRBV7-9 to TRBJ1-2; D gene unclear. The V and J ends lost 2 bases and 3 bases respectively, with 13 bases between them. The CDR3 is 15 residues long. CDR1 SEHNR and CDR2 FQNEAQ come from the germline V gene (reference sequence). CDR3 coding DNA: TGTGCCAGCAGCTTATCGGCTCCGGTCGACTATGGCTACACCTTC. Its translation is CASSLSAPVDYGYTF.

The chain couples TRBV13 to TRBJ2-2, with D maybe TRBD2 (6 bases). CDR3 length: 16 amino acids. Germline CDR1 is PRHDT and CDR2 is FYEKMQ (reference sequence). V was trimmed by 5 bases and J by 8 bases, leaving 21 bases between them. DNA for the CDR3: TGTGCCAGCAGCCACGCCGGGACTTCGACGTCGGGGGAGCTGTTTTTT. Translation: CASSHAGTSTSGELFF.

This clonotype has just a few counts. The chain combines TRBV7-2 with TRBJ1-3; D is possibly TRBD1 (5 bases). Germline V gene lookup returns CDR1 SGHTA and CDR2 FQGNSA. The CDR3 consists of 19 residues. The V and J ends lost 0 bases and 0 bases respectively, with 18 bases between them. The CDR3 DNA sequence: TGTGCCAGCAGCTTAGCGCCCCAGATCGGGGCCTACTCTGGAAACACCATATATTTT. This codes for CASSLAPQIGAYSGNTIYF.

A note on this clonotype: Being one base from a much bigger clone, this may be a read error. V usage is TRBV19 and J usage is TRBJ1-5; D not certain. Germline V gene data show CDR1 as LNHDA and CDR2 as SQIVND (reference sequence). CDR3 length: 14 amino acids. CDR3 nucleotides: TGTGCCAGTAGAGTCGTTTATAGCAATCGGCCCCAGCATTTT. Amino acid sequence: CASRVVYSNRPQHF.

This clonotype was counted many times. The chain links TRBV5-1 to TRBJ1-1, with unresolved D. CDR1 is SGHRS and CDR2 is YFSETQ in the germline V gene. Trimming took 2 bases from V and 1 from J, leaving 9 bases between them. This CDR3 contains 14 residues. The CDR3 DNA follows: TGCGCCAGCAGCTTCTCCCCTGGGAACACTGAAGCTTTCTTT. Translated, it gives CASSFSPGNTEAFF. Full variable domain (missing parts from reference TRBV5-1 and TRBJ1-1): KAGVTQTPRYLIKTRGQQVTLSCSPISGHRSVSWYQQTPGQGLQFLFEYFSETQRNKGNFPGRFSGRQFSNSRSEMNVSTLELGDSALYLCASSFSPGNTEAFFGQGTRLTVV.

This clonotype was observed at least ten times. The chain joins TRBV6-6 to TRBJ2-7, with 7 bases identical to TRBD2. This CDR3 is 15 amino acids long. In germline, CDR1 is MNHNY, CDR2 SVGAGI (reference sequence). Trimming cost V 0 bases and J 4 bases; bases outside gene matches: 6. CDR3 bases: TGTGCCAGCAGTTACTCACGGACTAGTTTTTACGAGCAGTACTTC. Its translation: CASSYSRTSFYEQYF.

Ten or more counts support this clonotype. The V call is TRBV7-3, the J call TRBJ1-1; D unclear. The V end lost 2 bases, the J end lost 3 bases, and 7 bases lay between the germline ends. The CDR3 loop spans 13 amino acids. Germline lookup yields CDR1 SGHTA and CDR2 FQGTGA. The CDR3 coding sequence is TGTGCCAGCAGCTTATTTGCTGACACTGAAGCTTTCTTT. Amino acids: CASSLFADTEAFF.